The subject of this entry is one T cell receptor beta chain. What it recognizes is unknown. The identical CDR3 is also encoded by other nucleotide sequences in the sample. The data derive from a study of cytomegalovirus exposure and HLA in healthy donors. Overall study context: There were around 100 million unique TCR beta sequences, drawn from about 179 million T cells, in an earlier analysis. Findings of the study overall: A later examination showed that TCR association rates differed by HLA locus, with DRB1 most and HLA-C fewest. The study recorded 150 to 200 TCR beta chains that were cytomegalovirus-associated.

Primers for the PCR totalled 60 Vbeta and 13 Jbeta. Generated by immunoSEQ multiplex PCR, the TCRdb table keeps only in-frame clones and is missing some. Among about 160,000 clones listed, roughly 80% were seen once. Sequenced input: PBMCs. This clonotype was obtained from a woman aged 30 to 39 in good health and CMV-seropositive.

The CDR3 DNA follows: TGTGCCAGCAGCGTAGGTGGCGGCACCTCCTACGAGCAGTACTTC. Its translation is CASSVGGGTSYEQYF. V usage is TRBV9 and J usage is TRBJ2-7; no definite D call. Trimming removed 0 bases from V and 0 bases from J, with 10 bases in between. The germline V gene encodes CDR1 SGDLS and CDR2 YYNGEE. The CDR3 loop spans 15 amino acids.